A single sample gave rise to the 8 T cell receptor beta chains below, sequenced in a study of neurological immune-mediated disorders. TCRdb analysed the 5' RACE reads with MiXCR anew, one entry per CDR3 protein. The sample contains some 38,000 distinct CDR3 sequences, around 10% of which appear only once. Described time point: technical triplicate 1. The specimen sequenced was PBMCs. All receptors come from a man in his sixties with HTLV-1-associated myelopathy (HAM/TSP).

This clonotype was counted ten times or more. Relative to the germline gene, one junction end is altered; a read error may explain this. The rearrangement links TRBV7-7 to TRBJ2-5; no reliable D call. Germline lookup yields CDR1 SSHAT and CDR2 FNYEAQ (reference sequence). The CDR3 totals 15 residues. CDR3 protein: CASSLAPRVGETQYF. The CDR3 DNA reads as TGTGCTAGCAGCTTAGCCCCCCGGGTAGGAGAGACCCAGTACTTC.

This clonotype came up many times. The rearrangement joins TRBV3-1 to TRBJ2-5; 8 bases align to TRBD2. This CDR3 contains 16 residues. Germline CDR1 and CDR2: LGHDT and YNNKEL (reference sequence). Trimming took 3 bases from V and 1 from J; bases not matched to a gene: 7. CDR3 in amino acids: CASSQAGGGGQETQYF. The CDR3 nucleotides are TGTGCCAGCAGCCAGGCGGGAGGAGGTGGCCAAGAGACCCAGTACTTC.

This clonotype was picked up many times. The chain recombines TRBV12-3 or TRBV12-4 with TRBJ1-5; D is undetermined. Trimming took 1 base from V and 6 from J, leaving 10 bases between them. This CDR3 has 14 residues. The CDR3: CASSLGRVPQPQHF. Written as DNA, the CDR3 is TGTGCCAGCAGTTTAGGTCGGGTCCCTCAGCCCCAGCATTTT.

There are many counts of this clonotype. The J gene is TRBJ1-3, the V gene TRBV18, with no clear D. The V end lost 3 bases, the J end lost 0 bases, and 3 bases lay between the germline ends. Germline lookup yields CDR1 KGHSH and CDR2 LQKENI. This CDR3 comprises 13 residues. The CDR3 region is CASSPDSGNTIYF. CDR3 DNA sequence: TGTGCCAGCTCACCGGACTCTGGAAACACCATATATTTT.

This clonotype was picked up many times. CDR3 protein: CASRGLAGAETQYF. The CDR3 nucleotides are TGTGCCAGCAGGGGACTAGCGGGAGCGGAGACCCAGTACTTC. The rearrangement links TRBV9 to TRBJ2-5; 14 nucleotides agree with TRBD2. The CDR3 contains 14 residues. Looked up from germline, CDR1 is SGDLS and CDR2 is YYNGEE. After removal of 5 bases from V and 5 bases from J, the junction contained 2 bases not matched to a gene.

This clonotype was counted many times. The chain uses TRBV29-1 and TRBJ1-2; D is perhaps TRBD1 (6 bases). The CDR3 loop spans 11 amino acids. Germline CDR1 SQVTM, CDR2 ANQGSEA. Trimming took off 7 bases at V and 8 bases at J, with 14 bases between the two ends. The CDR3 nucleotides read TGCAGCGCCTACGGGACATACGGCTACACCTTC. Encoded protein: CSAYGTYGYTF. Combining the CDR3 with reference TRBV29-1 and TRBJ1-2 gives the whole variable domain SAVISQKPSRDICQRGTSLTIQCQVDSQVTMMFWYRQQPGQSLTLIATANQGSEATYESGFVIDKFPISRPNLTFSTLTVSNMSPEDSSIYLCSAYGTYGYTFGSGTRLTVV.

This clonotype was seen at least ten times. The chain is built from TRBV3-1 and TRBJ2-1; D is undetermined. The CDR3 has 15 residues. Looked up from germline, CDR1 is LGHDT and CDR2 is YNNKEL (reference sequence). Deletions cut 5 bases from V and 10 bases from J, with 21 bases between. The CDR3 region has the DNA TGTGCCAGCAGCTCCCAGTTGGGGAATCCGGAGGAGCAGTTCTTC. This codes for CASSSQLGNPEEQFF.

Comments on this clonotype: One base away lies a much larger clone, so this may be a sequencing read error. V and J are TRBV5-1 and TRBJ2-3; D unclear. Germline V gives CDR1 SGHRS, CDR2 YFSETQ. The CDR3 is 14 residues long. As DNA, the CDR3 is TGCGCCAGCGGCTTAGGAGAGGATTCAGATACGCAGTATTTT. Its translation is CASGLGEDSDTQYF. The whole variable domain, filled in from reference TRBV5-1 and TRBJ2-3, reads KAGVTQTPRYLIKTRGQQVTLSCSPISGHRSVSWYQQTPGQGLQFLFEYFSETQRNKGNFPGRFSGRQFSNSRSEMNVSTLELGDSALYLCASGLGEDSDTQYFGPGTRLTVL.